Below, one T cell receptor beta chain is given with its context. Its antigen is still unknown. This entry comes from a study of CD4 T cells in relation to SARS-CoV-2 and coronaviruses. Study context: Controls used an HIV-1 Nef peptide pool or no peptide.

Germline CDR1 and CDR2: SGDLS and YYNGEE. The CDR3 has 15 amino acids. The junction had 6 bases not matched to a gene; V was cut back by 3 bases and J by 4 bases. Before the COVID-19 pandemic, during about 2010-2019, CD4+ T cells were taken from unexposed donors. The cells were cultured for under 13 days before CD4+ T cells were isolated. Measured with immunoSEQ multiplex PCR; TCRdb has only the in-frame clones, and not every one. The table has 20,000 to 25,000 clones, about 70% seen once; the top ten hold 9.5% to 15%. The chain has TRBV9 and TRBJ2-7; TRBD2 aligns across 11 bases. What was sequenced was CD4+ T cells from PBMCs, cultured in vitro. This sequence was found in a human donor in good health. CDR3 DNA: TGTGCCAGCAGCGCTAGACTAGCGGGACCTTACGAGCAGTACTTC. This codes for CASSARLAGPYEQYF.